The TCR beta chain described here comes from a study of OX40 agonist ivuxolimab in advanced cancers. The repertoire was sequenced with immunoSEQ multiplex PCR; TCRdb's copy has only in-frame clones and lacks some. The data contain nearly 50,000 clones, around 90% of them singletons. The CDR3 length is 13 residues. Trimming removed 4 bases from V and 2 bases from J, with 8 bases in between. Germline V gene data show CDR1 as MNHEY and CDR2 as SMNVEV (reference sequence). This TCR was recovered from an adult with an advanced solid tumor such as melanoma, head and neck, liver or kidney cancer. The source was CD4+ or CD8+ T cells sorted from blood, collected in a trial of the OX40 agonist ivuxolimab. The chain recombines TRBV27 with TRBJ1-1; D is undetermined. The CDR3 loop is CASSSNVNTEAFF. CDR3 nucleotide sequence: TGTGCCAGCAGTTCAAACGTTAACACTGAAGCTTTCTTT.